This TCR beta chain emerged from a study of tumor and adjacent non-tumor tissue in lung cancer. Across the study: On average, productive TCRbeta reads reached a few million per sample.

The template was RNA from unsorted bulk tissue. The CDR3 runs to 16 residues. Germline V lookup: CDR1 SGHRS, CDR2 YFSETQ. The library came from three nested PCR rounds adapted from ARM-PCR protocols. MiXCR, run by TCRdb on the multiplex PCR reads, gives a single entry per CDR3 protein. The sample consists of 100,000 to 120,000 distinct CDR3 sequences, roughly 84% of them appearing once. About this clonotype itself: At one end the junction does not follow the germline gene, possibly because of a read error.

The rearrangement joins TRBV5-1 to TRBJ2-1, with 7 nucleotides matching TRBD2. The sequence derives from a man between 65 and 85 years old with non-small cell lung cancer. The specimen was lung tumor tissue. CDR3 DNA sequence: TGCACCAGCAGGGAATTGGGGCGGGAGAGTGACAATGAGCAGTCCTTC. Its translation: CTSRELGRESDNEQSF.